The clone carrying this T cell receptor beta chain was detected a few times. Its antigen is currently unknown. The data originate from a study of PD-1 blockade in classical Hodgkin lymphoma. The study, taken as a whole, reports: Relative to healthy donors, newly diagnosed patients reportedly had lower baseline TCR diversity, which was reported as lower still in relapsed/refractory patients. Exclusion was the outcome for patients who began nivolumab under 1 year after ASCT.

The repertoire was sequenced with immunoSEQ multiplex PCR; TCRdb's copy has only in-frame clones and lacks some. The sample comprises 27,000 or so clones, more than 80% of which are singletons, and 2.4% rests with the top ten. Time point meaning: cycle 4 day 1 (C4D1), after about 6 weeks of nivolumab. Autologous stem cell transplantation was followed by relapse in every patient, and brentuximab vedotin exposure varied. Thawed PBMCs were the source of CD4+ T cells, purified by magnetic negative selection. V dropped 1 base and J dropped 2 bases, with 6 bases sitting between them. This CDR3 comprises 15 residues. Germline lookup yields CDR1 MDHEN and CDR2 SYDVKM.

Source: CD4+ T cells from blood, taken before the fourth cycle of nivolumab. The chain employs TRBV28 and TRBJ2-6; D remains unclear. This TCR was recovered from a human donor with classical Hodgkin lymphoma. In DNA form, the CDR3 reads TGTGCCAGCAGTTTATACGCAACTGGGGCCAACGTCCTGACTTTC. Its protein product is CASSLYATGANVLTF.